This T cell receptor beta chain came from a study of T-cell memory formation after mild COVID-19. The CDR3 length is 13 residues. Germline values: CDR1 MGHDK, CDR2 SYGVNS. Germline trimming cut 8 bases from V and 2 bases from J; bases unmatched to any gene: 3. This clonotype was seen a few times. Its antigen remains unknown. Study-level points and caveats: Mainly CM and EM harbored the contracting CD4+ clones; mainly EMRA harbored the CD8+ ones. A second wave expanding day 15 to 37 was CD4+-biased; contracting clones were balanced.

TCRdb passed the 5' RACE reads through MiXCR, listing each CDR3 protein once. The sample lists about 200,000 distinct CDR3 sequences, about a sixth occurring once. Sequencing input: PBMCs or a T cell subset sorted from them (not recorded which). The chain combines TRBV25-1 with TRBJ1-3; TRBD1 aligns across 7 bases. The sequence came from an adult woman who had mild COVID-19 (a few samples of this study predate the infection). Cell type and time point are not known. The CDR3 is CASGQAAGNTIYF. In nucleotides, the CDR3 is TGTGCCAGCGGACAGGCGGCTGGAAACACCATATATTTT.